This entry lists 8 T cell receptor beta chains sequenced from one sample in a study of cytomegalovirus exposure and HLA in healthy donors listed by TCRdb under 2017. To prepare the library, the immunoSEQ multiplex PCR assay was applied. For the multiplex PCR, a mixture combining 60 forward primers for TCR Vbeta segments and 13 reverse primers for TCR Jbeta segments was used. TCRdb re-hosts the immuneACCESS table, in-frame sequences only. Its copies lack some clones; in the studies checked, an unresolved V gene accounts for under half of them, and the cause for the rest is not known. Present in this sample are about 140,000 clones, more than 65% of which were seen just once. The ten largest clones represent about 1.5% of the sample. The sample comprised PBMCs. All receptors come from a woman younger than 45 in good health and CMV-seronegative.

The chain joins TRBV6-5 to TRBJ2-1; TRBD1 agrees at 8 bases. The CDR3 has 15 amino acids. Trimming took 0 bases from V and 6 from J; bases not matched to a gene: 4. Germline V gene lookup returns CDR1 MNHEY and CDR2 SVGAGI. The CDR3 reads CASSYSTGAINEQFF. The CDR3 DNA reads as TGTGCCAGCAGTTACTCGACAGGGGCCATCAATGAGCAGTTCTTC.

The DNA for the CDR3 is TGTGCCAGCTCACCAAACCCAGGGCGAGAGACCCAGTACTTC. Encoded protein: CASSPNPGRETQYF. The chain carries TRBV18 and TRBJ2-5; possibly TRBD1 for D (5 bases). The germline gives CDR1 KGHSH, CDR2 LQKENI. The V and J ends lost 2 bases and 4 bases respectively, with 11 bases between them. This CDR3 has 14 residues.

The chain has TRBV29-1 and TRBJ1-1; possibly TRBD1 for D (6 bases). Trimming removed 7 bases from V and 1 base from J, with 13 bases in between. The CDR3 length is 13 residues. Germline-derived CDR1 and CDR2 are SQVTM and ANQGSEA. The CDR3 here is CSGHREGNTEAFF. CDR3 DNA: TGCAGCGGACACAGGGAGGGGAACACTGAAGCTTTCTTT.

This clone has more than one count but fewer than ten. This chain links TRBV5-4 with TRBJ2-1; D gene ambiguous. Germline V lookup: CDR1 SGHNT, CDR2 YYREEE (reference sequence). This CDR3 comprises 13 residues. The ends were cut back, 4 bases at V and 5 bases at J, with 10 bases in the middle. CDR3 coding DNA: TGTGCCAGCAGCGAAAAACAGAACAATGAGCAGTTCTTC. Its translation: CASSEKQNNEQFF.

This chain links TRBV6-1 with TRBJ2-1; D possibly corresponds to TRBD1 (5 bases). Germline V gene data show CDR1 as MNHNS and CDR2 as SASEGT. Trimming stripped 7 bases from V and 2 bases from J, with 9 bases between. The CDR3 contains 13 residues. CDR3 nucleotides: TGTGCCAGCAAGTTGGACACCTACAATGAGCAGTTCTTC. Translated, it gives CASKLDTYNEQFF.

The rearrangement links TRBV29-1 to TRBJ2-1, with 11 nucleotides matching TRBD2. Per germline, CDR1 SQVTM and CDR2 ANQGSEA. The CDR3 runs 19 residues. J was trimmed by 0 bases and V by 1 base; bases with no gene match: 11. The CDR3 region is CSVEGVGGSGRASYNEQFF. The CDR3 nucleotides read TGCAGCGTTGAAGGGGTCGGGGGTAGCGGGAGGGCCTCCTACAATGAGCAGTTCTTC.

Only a few counts were recorded for this clone. The V and J genes are TRBV7-9 and TRBJ1-2, with D hard to call. The CDR3 is 13 amino acids. The germline V gene has CDR1 SEHNR and CDR2 FQNEAQ (reference sequence). The V end was cut by 3 bases, the J end by 1 base, with 6 bases between. Here the CDR3 DNA reads TGTGCCAGCAGCTTCGGGATTAACTATGGCTACACCTTC. Translating gives CASSFGINYGYTF.

The genes are TRBV18 and TRBJ2-5; TRBD1 agrees at 10 bases. V lost 0 bases, J lost 5 bases, and 6 bases stayed unmatched. Looked up from germline, CDR1 is KGHSH and CDR2 is LQKENI. CDR3 size: 16 residues. The CDR3 nucleotides read TGTGCCAGCTCACCACCGACAGGGGGCGCCGAGGAGACCCAGTACTTC. Translated, it gives CASSPPTGGAEETQYF.